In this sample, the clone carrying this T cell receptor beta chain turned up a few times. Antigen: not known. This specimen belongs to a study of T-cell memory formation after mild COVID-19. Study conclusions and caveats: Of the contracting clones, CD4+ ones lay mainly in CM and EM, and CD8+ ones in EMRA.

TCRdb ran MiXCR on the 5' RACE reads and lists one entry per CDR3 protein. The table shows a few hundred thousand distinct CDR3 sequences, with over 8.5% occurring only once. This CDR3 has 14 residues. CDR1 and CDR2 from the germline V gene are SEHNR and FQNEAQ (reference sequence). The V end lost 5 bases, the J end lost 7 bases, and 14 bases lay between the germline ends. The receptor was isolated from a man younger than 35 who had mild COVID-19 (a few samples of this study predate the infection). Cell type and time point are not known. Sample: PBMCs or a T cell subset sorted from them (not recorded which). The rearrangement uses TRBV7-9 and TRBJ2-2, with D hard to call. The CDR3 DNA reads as TGTGCCAGCAGCCTCAGCCCTACGGTCGGGGAGCTGTTTTTT. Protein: CASSLSPTVGELFF.